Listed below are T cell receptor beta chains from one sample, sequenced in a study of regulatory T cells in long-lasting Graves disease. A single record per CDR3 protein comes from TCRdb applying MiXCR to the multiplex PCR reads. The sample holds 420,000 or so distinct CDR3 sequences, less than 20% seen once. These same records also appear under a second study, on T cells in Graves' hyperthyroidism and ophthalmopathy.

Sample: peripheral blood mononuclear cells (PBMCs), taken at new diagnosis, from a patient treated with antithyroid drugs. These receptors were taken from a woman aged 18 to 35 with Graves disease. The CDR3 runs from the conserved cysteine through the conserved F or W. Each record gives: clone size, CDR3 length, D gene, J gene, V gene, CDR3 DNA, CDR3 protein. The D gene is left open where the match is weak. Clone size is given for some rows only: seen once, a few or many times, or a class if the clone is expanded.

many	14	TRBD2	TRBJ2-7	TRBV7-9	TGTGCCAGCAGCTTACATAGCGGGAGCTACGAGCAGTACTTC	CASSLHSGSYEQYF
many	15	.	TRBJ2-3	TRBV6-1	TGTGCCAGCTGGGACTTTACGGATAGCACAGATACGCAGTATTTT	CASWDFTDSTDTQYF
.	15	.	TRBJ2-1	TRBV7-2	TGTGCCAGCAGCCTGGATGGCGGGCGGTACAATGAGCAGTTCTTC	CASSLDGGRYNEQFF
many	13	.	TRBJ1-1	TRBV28	TGTGCCAGCAGCAGTCAAAGAATCTTTGAAGCTTTCTTT	CASSSQRIFEAFF
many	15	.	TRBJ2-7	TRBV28	TGTGCCAGCAGTTCGGGGGGCTCTATCCACTACGAGCAGTACTTC	CASSSGGSIHYEQYF
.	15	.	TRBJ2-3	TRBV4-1	TGCGCCAGCAGCCAAGGAGGGAGAGGCACAGATACGCAGTATTTT	CASSQGGRGTDTQYF
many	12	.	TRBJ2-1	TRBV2	TGTGCCAGCACCCAGGCTTACAATGAGCAGTTCTTC	CASTQAYNEQFF
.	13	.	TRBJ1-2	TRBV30	TGTGCCGAACTCCGGGACGGAGGGTATGGCTACACCTTC	CAELRDGGYGYTF
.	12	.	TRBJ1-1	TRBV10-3	TGTGCCACCGAAGGGGGGGTTGGGGGAGCTTTCTTT	CATEGGVGGAFF
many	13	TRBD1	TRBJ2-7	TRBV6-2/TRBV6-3	TGTGCCAGCAGGGGGACAGTCTCCTACGAGCAGTACTTC	CASRGTVSYEQYF
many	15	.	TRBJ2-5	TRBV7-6	TGTGCCAGCAGCTTAGATAGCGGCTACCAAGAGACCCAGTACTTC	CASSLDSGYQETQYF
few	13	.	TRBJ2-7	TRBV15	TGTGCCACCAGCAGAGGCGTGGGGTACGAGCAGTACTTC	CATSRGVGYEQYF
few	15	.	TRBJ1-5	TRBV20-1	TGCAGTGCTAGAGCCCCCGTGTCGACCCCTAGGGCCCAGCATTTT	CSARAPVSTPRAQHF
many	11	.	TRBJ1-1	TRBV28	TGTGGGGGGGCGAGGAACACTGAAGCTTTCTTT	CGGARNTEAFF
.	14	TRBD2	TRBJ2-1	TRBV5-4	TGTGCCAGCAGCTTGCTAGCGGGAGGCCATGAGCAGTTCTTC	CASSLLAGGHEQFF
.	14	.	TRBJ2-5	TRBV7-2	TGTGCCAGCAGCTTGGGTCCGGGAGTGGAGACCCAGTACTTC	CASSLGPGVETQYF
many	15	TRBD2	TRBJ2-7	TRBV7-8	TGTGCCAGCAGCTTATTCATAGCGGGAGGAAATGAGCAGTACTTC	CASSLFIAGGNEQYF
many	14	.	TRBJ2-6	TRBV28	TGTGCCAGCAGTTTCGTTGTTGGGGCCAACGTCCTGACTTTC	CASSFVVGANVLTF
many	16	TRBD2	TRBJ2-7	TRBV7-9	TGTGCCAGCAGCTTTGGGGTAGCGGGAGGGCCCTACGAGCAGTACTTC	CASSFGVAGGPYEQYF
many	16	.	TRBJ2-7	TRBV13	TGTGCCAGCAGCCATCGGGGTAACGGGAGATCCTACGAGCAGTACTTC	CASSHRGNGRSYEQYF
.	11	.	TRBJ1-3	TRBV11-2	TGTGCCAGCATTTTCCGAAACACCATATATTTT	CASIFRNTIYF
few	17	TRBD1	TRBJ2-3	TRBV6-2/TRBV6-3	TGTGCCAGCAGTTACGCTGGAACAGGGGATGTCACAGATACGCAGTATTTT	CASSYAGTGDVTDTQYF
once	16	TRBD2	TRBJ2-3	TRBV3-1	TGTGCCAGCAGCCAAGTGTCTAGCGGGAACACAGATACGCAGTATTTT	CASSQVSSGNTDTQYF
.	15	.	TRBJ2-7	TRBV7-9	TGTGCCAGCAGCAACGAGCAGGGAGGATCCTACGAGCAGTACTTC	CASSNEQGGSYEQYF
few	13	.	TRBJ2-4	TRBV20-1	TGCAGTGCTGGCAGCGTAGCCAAAAACATTCAGTACTTC	CSAGSVAKNIQYF
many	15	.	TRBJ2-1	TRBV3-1	TGTGCCAGCAGCCCCACCGGTGAGGGGGACAATGAGCAGTTCTTC	CASSPTGEGDNEQFF
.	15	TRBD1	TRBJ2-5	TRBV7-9	TGTGCCAGCACGTCCCGGGACAGGGGTTGGGAGACCCAGTACTTC	CASTSRDRGWETQYF
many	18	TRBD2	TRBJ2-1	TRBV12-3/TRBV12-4	TGTGCCAGCAGTGGGGGGACTAGCGGGAGTTTAGACACAGATGAGCAGTTCTTC	CASSGGTSGSLDTDEQFF
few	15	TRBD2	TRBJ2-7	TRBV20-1	TGCACCCCCAAGTCGTCTAGCGGGAGTTTCTACGAGCAGTACTTC	CTPKSSSGSFYEQYF
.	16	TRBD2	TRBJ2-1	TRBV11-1	TGTGCCAGCAGCTTTGGACTAGCGGGAGTTTCCTACGAGCAGTTCTTC	CASSFGLAGVSYEQFF
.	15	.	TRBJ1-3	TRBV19	TGTGCCAGTAGTCCGTCGGACAGCGCTGGAAACACCATATATTTT	CASSPSDSAGNTIYF
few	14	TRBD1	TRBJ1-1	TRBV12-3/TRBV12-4	TGTGCCAGCAACGGGGACAGGGTGAGGACTGAAGCTTTCTTT	CASNGDRVRTEAFF
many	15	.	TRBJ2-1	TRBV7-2	TGTGCCAGCAGCTTCGAATTTATCACCCTCAATGAGCAGTTCTTC	CASSFEFITLNEQFF
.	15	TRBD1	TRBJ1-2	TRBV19	TGTGCCAGTAGTCCCTCGGACAGGGCCTACTATGGCTACACCTTC	CASSPSDRAYYGYTF
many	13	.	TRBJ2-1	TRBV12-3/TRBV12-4	TGTGCCAGCAGTTATCCGGGCTCCAATGAGCAGTTCTTC	CASSYPGSNEQFF
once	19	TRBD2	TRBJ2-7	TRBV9	TGTGCCAGCAGCGTAAGTCCGGCTAGCGGGATACCGATTTCCTACGAGCAGTACTTC	CASSVSPASGIPISYEQYF
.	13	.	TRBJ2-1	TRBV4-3	TGCGCCAGCAGCCAGACTAGTGGAGATGAGCAGTTCTTC	CASSQTSGDEQFF
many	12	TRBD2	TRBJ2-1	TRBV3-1	TGTGCCAGCAGCCAGTGGGAGGGTGAGCAGTTCTTC	CASSQWEGEQFF
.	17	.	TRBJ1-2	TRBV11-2	TGTGCCAGCAGCTCCTTAAATTCCAGGGGTACGGGCTATGGCTACACCTTC	CASSSLNSRGTGYGYTF
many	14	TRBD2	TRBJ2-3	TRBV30	TGTGCCTGGGGGGGGACTAGCCTCACAGATACGCAGTATTTT	CAWGGTSLTDTQYF
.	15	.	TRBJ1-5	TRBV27	TGTGCCAGCAGTAGGACAGAACCAAGCAATCAGCCCCAGCATTTT	CASSRTEPSNQPQHF
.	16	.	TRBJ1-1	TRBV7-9	TGTGCCAGCAGCTTATCAGGGGTTGACCTGGGCACTGAAGCTTTCTTT	CASSLSGVDLGTEAFF
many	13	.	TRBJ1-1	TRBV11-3	TGTGCCAGCGCTTACAGCGGGAACACTGAAGCTTTCTTT	CASAYSGNTEAFF
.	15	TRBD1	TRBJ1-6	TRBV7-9	TGTGCCAGCAGCATACAGGGGATCAATAATTCACCCCTCCACTTT	CASSIQGINNSPLHF
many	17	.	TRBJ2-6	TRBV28	TGTGCCAGCAGTTTGGTACTTCTTAGCTCTGGGGCCAACGTCCTGACTTTC	CASSLVLLSSGANVLTF
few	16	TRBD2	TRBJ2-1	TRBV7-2	TGTGCCAGCAGCTTAGAGAGCGGGAACACCTACAATGAGCAGTTCTTC	CASSLESGNTYNEQFF
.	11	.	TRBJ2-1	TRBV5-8	TGTGCCAGCAGCTTGTACCATGAGCAGTTCTTC	CASSLYHEQFF
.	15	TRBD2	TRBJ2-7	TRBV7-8	TGTGCCATCTCGACTAGCGGGAGGGCCTCCTACGAGCAGTACTTC	CAISTSGRASYEQYF
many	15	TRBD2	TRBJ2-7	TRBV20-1	TGCAGTGCTAGTTACGCGGGAGGGGGGGGTATCGAGCAGTACTTC	CSASYAGGGGIEQYF
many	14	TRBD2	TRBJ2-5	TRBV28	TGTGCCAGCAGTTTTGGCGGGAGTGGAGAGACCCAGTACTTC	CASSFGGSGETQYF